A selection of T cell receptor beta chains follows, all from one sample in a study of CD8+CD57+ T cells in acquired aplastic anemia. TCRdb used MiXCR to reprocess the reads, holding one entry per CDR3 protein. The table includes some 220,000 distinct CDR3 sequences, roughly 35% detected once. Material for sequencing was sorted CD4+, CD8+, or CD8+CD57+ T cells (not recorded which) from PBMCs. These receptors all stem from a human donor in good health, serving as a control. The CDR3 runs from the conserved cysteine through the conserved F or W. A D gene is named only where the DNA matches it firmly. Size is stated for part of the rows, as once, few or many counts, or as a class when the clone is expanded.

clone_size	d_call	v_call	j_call	cdr3_nt	cdr3_aa
NA	NA	TRBV28	TRBJ1-2	TGTGCCAGCAGTACTAGACTTACGGCGGGGGTTATACTCGGTGGCTACACCTTC	CASSTRLTAGVILGGYTF
many	TRBD2	TRBV20-1	TRBJ2-1	TGCAGTGCTAGAGGGAATAGCGGGAGTGCCTACAATGAGCAGTTCTTC	CSARGNSGSAYNEQFF
once	TRBD1	TRBV5-6	TRBJ1-5	TGTGCCAGCATGGATGCGAGGGGGGGACAGGGAAATCAGCCCCAGCATTTT	CASMDARGGQGNQPQHF
few	TRBD1	TRBV18	TRBJ1-2	TGTGCCAGCTCACCCTCGACAGGGCTCTATGGCTACACCTTC	CASSPSTGLYGYTF
few	NA	TRBV20-1	TRBJ2-1	TGCAGTGCTAGCGACCCGAATGAGCAGTTCTTC	CSASDPNEQFF
NA	NA	TRBV5-1	TRBJ2-2	TGCGCCAGCAGCAGAACAGGGCGCACCGGGGAGCTGTTTTTT	CASSRTGRTGELFF
many	NA	TRBV5-1	TRBJ2-7	TGCGCCAGCAGCTTGTCCGGGAACTACGAGCAGTACTTC	CASSLSGNYEQYF
many	TRBD1	TRBV5-5	TRBJ1-1	TGTGCCAGCAGCCAGTACTCGAGGGGGCACGAAGCTTTCTTT	CASSQYSRGHEAFF
NA	NA	TRBV12-3/TRBV12-4	TRBJ2-7	TGTGCCAGCAGTTCAAGCAGGTTCTACGAGCAGTACTTC	CASSSSRFYEQYF
many	TRBD1	TRBV6-1	TRBJ1-1	TGTGCCAGCAGCCCGGACAGGGCGAGGAACACTGAAGCTTTCTTT	CASSPDRARNTEAFF
few	NA	TRBV4-1	TRBJ2-2	TGCGCCAGCAGCCAAGGTGTACTAGTGCGTCGTACCGGGGAGCTGTTTTTT	CASSQGVLVRRTGELFF
few	TRBD1	TRBV2	TRBJ2-6	TGTGCCAGCCAAAAGACAGGGGGCGTATTCTCTGGGGCCAACGTCCTGACTTTC	CASQKTGGVFSGANVLTF
many	NA	TRBV5-4	TRBJ1-2	TGTGCCAGCAGCTGGGGAGAGCGTGGTGGCTACACCTTC	CASSWGERGGYTF
NA	NA	TRBV2	TRBJ2-7	TGTGCCAGCAGTGAAAGGGGGTTGGAGCAGTACTTC	CASSERGLEQYF
NA	TRBD2	TRBV3-1	TRBJ2-1	TGTGCCAGCAGCCAAATAGCGGGGCTCACCTACAATGAGCAGTTCTTC	CASSQIAGLTYNEQFF
few	NA	TRBV5-1	TRBJ2-2	TGCGCCAGCAGCTTGTCGCGGGTTGAGAACACCGGGGAGCTGTTTTTT	CASSLSRVENTGELFF
many	NA	TRBV14	TRBJ2-3	TGTGCCAGCAGCTCTTTAGGACCCACAGATACGCAGTATTTT	CASSSLGPTDTQYF
many	TRBD1	TRBV24-1	TRBJ2-1	TGTGCCACCAGTGACCCGTTGGGGACAGGGACCTACAATGAGCAGTTCTTC	CATSDPLGTGTYNEQFF
NA	NA	TRBV25-1	TRBJ2-3	TGTGCCATAGTCGGTAAACGGGGCTATTTT	CAIVGKRGYF
few	NA	TRBV9	TRBJ1-3	TGTGCCAGCAGCACGGGTTTCCTCATCTCTGGAAACACCATATATTTT	CASSTGFLISGNTIYF
few	TRBD2	TRBV7-8	TRBJ2-3	TGTGCCAGCAGCCTCAGACTAGCGGGGGGTTCAGATACGCAGTATTTT	CASSLRLAGGSDTQYF
few	NA	TRBV20-1	TRBJ1-5	TGCAGTGCTAGAGATAGGCAGGGGTTTGCCAATCAGCCCCAGCATTTT	CSARDRQGFANQPQHF
NA	NA	TRBV20-1	TRBJ1-2	TGCAGTGAATGGGGAGGGGACTATGGCTACACCTTC	CSEWGGDYGYTF
NA	NA	TRBV5-6	TRBJ1-2	TGTGCCAGCAGCTTGGGCCAGCGTTACTATGGCTACACCTTC	CASSLGQRYYGYTF
many	NA	TRBV18	TRBJ1-2	TGTGCCAGCTCACCAGCGGGGTTGAGCTACACCTTC	CASSPAGLSYTF
many	TRBD1	TRBV2	TRBJ1-4	TGTGCCAGCAGTCAACAGGGGACTAATGAAAAACTGTTTTTT	CASSQQGTNEKLFF